These T cell receptor beta chains were read from a single sample in a study of CD8 T cells in Susac syndrome. A single record per CDR3 protein comes from TCRdb applying MiXCR to the immunoSEQ multiplex PCR reads. The sample comprises about 140,000 distinct CDR3 sequences, roughly 94% of which are singletons, and roughly 0.15% rests with the top ten. Sequenced input: CD4+ T cells from PBMCs. The source of these receptors is a human donor with Susac syndrome. Each CDR3 is given with its conserved first and last residue. A D gene is named only where the DNA matches it firmly. Clone size is given for some rows only: seen once, a few or many times, or a class if the clone is expanded.

j_gene,abundance,v_gene,d_gene,CDR3aa,CDR3nt
TRBJ2-7,.,TRBV30,TRBD2,CAWSASGTTYEQYF,TGTGCCTGGAGTGCGAGCGGGACCACCTACGAGCAGTACTTC
TRBJ2-1,.,TRBV7-2,.,CASRFPGRNYNEQFF,TGTGCCAGCAGATTTCCGGGACGAAATTACAATGAGCAGTTCTTC
TRBJ1-1,.,TRBV5-1,.,CASRSGWGDTEAFF,TGCGCCAGCAGATCAGGGTGGGGGGACACTGAAGCTTTCTTT
TRBJ2-3,.,TRBV20-1,TRBD2,CSARSPLPTSGGAVTQYF,TGCAGTGCTAGATCCCCGCTCCCGACTAGCGGGGGGGCCGTTACGCAGTATTTT
TRBJ2-3,.,TRBV9,.,CASSVQGRTDTQYF,TGTGCCAGCAGCGTCCAAGGGAGAACAGATACGCAGTATTTT
TRBJ1-2,.,TRBV20-1,TRBD1,CSARTRQGAVYGYTF,TGCAGTGCTAGAACTAGGCAGGGGGCTGTCTATGGCTACACCTTC
TRBJ2-5,.,TRBV5-8,.,CASSSFSEETQYF,TGTGCCAGCAGCTCTTTTAGCGAAGAGACCCAGTACTTC
TRBJ1-3,.,TRBV27,.,CASSSGQTSGNTIYF,TGTGCCAGCAGTAGCGGACAGACCTCTGGAAACACCATATATTTT
TRBJ1-5,.,TRBV18,TRBD1,CASSSGTVEQPQHF,TGTGCCAGCTCTTCCGGGACAGTGGAGCAGCCCCAGCATTTT
TRBJ1-1,.,TRBV6-5,.,CASSYSFQTNTEAFF,TGTGCCAGCAGTTACTCGTTCCAGACGAACACTGAAGCTTTCTTT
TRBJ2-3,once,TRBV29-1,TRBD1,CSVEGTGSTDTQYF,TGCAGCGTTGAGGGGACAGGGAGCACAGATACGCAGTATTTT
TRBJ2-7,.,TRBV20-1,TRBD2,CSARVPGLAGQYF,TGCAGTGCTAGAGTTCCGGGACTAGCGGGGCAGTACTTC
TRBJ1-1,.,TRBV30,.,CAWSAAVNTEAFF,TGTGCCTGGTCCGCCGCAGTGAACACTGAAGCTTTCTTT
TRBJ2-3,.,TRBV7-7,.,CASSLFGGSDTQYF,TGTGCTAGCAGCTTATTCGGAGGGTCAGATACGCAGTATTTT
TRBJ2-7,.,TRBV3-1,TRBD2,CASSDSGRLSGGEQYF,TGTGCCAGCAGCGATAGCGGGAGACTAAGCGGGGGCGAGCAGTACTTC
TRBJ2-1,.,TRBV28,.,CASSFRDYNEQFF,TGTGCCAGCAGTTTCAGGGACTACAATGAGCAGTTCTTC
TRBJ1-1,once,TRBV19,TRBD1,CASSIRTGKAFF,TGTGCCAGTAGTATCCGGACAGGTAAAGCTTTCTTT
TRBJ2-2,once,TRBV9,.,CASSGPGTANTGELFF,TGTGCCAGCAGCGGCCCCGGGACGGCGAACACCGGGGAGCTGTTTTTT
TRBJ2-2,.,TRBV9,.,CASSVNGGSNTGELFF,TGTGCCAGCAGCGTAAACGGTGGATCGAACACCGGGGAGCTGTTTTTT
TRBJ1-1,.,TRBV12-3/TRBV12-4,.,CASSPGEGVTEAFF,TGTGCCAGCAGTCCCGGGGAGGGGGTCACTGAAGCTTTCTTT
TRBJ2-7,.,TRBV20-1,TRBD2,CSARGFGRLEQYF,TGCAGTGCTAGAGGCTTCGGGAGGCTCGAGCAGTACTTC
TRBJ2-5,.,TRBV7-7,TRBD2,CASSLEAGGPTETQYF,TGTGCTAGCAGCTTAGAAGCGGGAGGCCCGACAGAGACCCAGTACTTC
TRBJ2-5,.,TRBV20-1,TRBD2,CSALDLGSGSAEETQYF,TGCAGTGCCCTTGACTTGGGGAGCGGGAGTGCTGAAGAGACCCAGTACTTC
TRBJ2-7,.,TRBV20-1,.,CSARNVMANHNEQYF,TGCAGTGCTAGGAACGTGATGGCAAATCATAACGAGCAGTACTTC
TRBJ2-1,once,TRBV11-1,.,CASSQGLRGEQFF,TGTGCCAGCAGCCAAGGACTTCGGGGGGAGCAGTTCTTC
TRBJ2-5,.,TRBV14,.,CASSHNRRETQYF,TGTGCCAGCAGCCACAACCGCCGAGAGACCCAGTACTTC
TRBJ2-3,.,TRBV12-3/TRBV12-4,TRBD2,CASSFSGGATDTQYF,TGTGCCAGCAGTTTCAGCGGGGGGGCGACAGATACGCAGTATTTT
TRBJ2-7,.,TRBV13,.,CASRGGNEQYF,TGTGCCAGCAGGGGCGGGAACGAGCAGTACTTC
TRBJ2-5,.,TRBV12-3/TRBV12-4,TRBD1,CASSRFPDRGQETQYF,TGTGCCAGCAGTCGTTTCCCTGACAGGGGCCAAGAGACCCAGTACTTC
TRBJ1-5,.,TRBV7-6,TRBD1,CASSPGTGSNQPQHF,TGTGCCAGCAGCCCGGGGACAGGTAGCAATCAGCCCCAGCATTTT
TRBJ1-1,.,TRBV20-1,.,CSARSSGLHTEAFF,TGCAGTGCTAGGTCCTCTGGTCTGCACACTGAAGCTTTCTTT
TRBJ2-2,.,TRBV30,.,CAWKGQGVYTGELFF,TGTGCCTGGAAGGGTCAGGGTGTGTACACCGGGGAGCTGTTTTTT
TRBJ2-5,.,TRBV3-1,.,CASSLRSQETQYF,TGTGCCAGCAGCCTTAGATCCCAAGAGACCCAGTACTTC
TRBJ2-2,.,TRBV5-1,TRBD1,CASSRGGTGNTGELFF,TGCGCCAGCAGCCGTGGAGGGACAGGGAACACCGGGGAGCTGTTTTTT
TRBJ2-3,.,TRBV5-6,.,CASSSRSTRSTDTQYF,TGTGCCAGCAGCTCGCGCTCGACAAGGAGCACAGATACGCAGTATTTT
TRBJ1-2,.,TRBV12-3/TRBV12-4,TRBD1,CASTLPTGVGYTF,TGTGCCAGCACCCTACCGACAGGGGTCGGCTACACCTTC
TRBJ2-1,.,TRBV6-5,.,CASSSGTRNEQFF,TGTGCCAGCAGCTCCGGGACAAGGAATGAGCAGTTCTTC
TRBJ2-1,once,TRBV5-1,TRBD1,CASSSGQADYNEQFF,TGCGCCAGCAGCTCGGGACAGGCCGACTACAATGAGCAGTTCTTC
TRBJ2-5,.,TRBV20-1,TRBD2,CSASGDPTSGEKTQYF,TGCAGTGCTAGTGGGGACCCAACTAGCGGGGAAAAGACCCAGTACTTC
TRBJ1-1,.,TRBV20-1,TRBD1,CSARVVQGAEGGAFF,TGCAGTGCTAGAGTCGTACAGGGGGCGGAAGGTGGAGCTTTCTTT
TRBJ2-3,.,TRBV20-1,.,CSARYSFTDTQYF,TGCAGTGCTAGGTACTCCTTCACAGATACGCAGTATTTT
TRBJ2-7,.,TRBV4-1,TRBD1,CASSSPGQRTRNPQYF,TGCGCCAGCAGCAGTCCGGGACAGCGGACAAGAAATCCGCAGTACTTC
TRBJ2-5,.,TRBV6-6,.,CASSYGVATETQYF,TGTGCCAGCAGTTACGGGGTAGCAACGGAGACCCAGTACTTC
TRBJ2-2,.,TRBV18,.,CASSPSQTNTGELFF,TGTGCCAGCTCACCAAGTCAGACGAACACCGGGGAGCTGTTTTTT
TRBJ2-5,.,TRBV5-5,TRBD1,CATDRGIMGETQYF,TGTGCCACAGACAGGGGTATTATGGGAGAGACCCAGTACTTC
TRBJ1-4,.,TRBV3-1,.,CASSQRQVNEKLFF,TGTGCCAGCAGCCAACGGCAGGTTAATGAAAAACTGTTTTTT
TRBJ2-5,.,TRBV28,.,CASSLSGRGSETQYF,TGTGCCAGCAGTTTGTCAGGACGGGGGAGCGAGACCCAGTACTTC